Presented here are 3 T cell receptor beta chains from one specimen sequenced in a study of early T cells in non-severe SARS-CoV-2 infection. TCRdb reprocessed the 5' RACE reads with MiXCR, giving one entry per CDR3 protein. Here the sample spans tens of thousands of distinct CDR3 sequences, 3.5% to 5% being singletons. Source material: whole blood. The receptors derive from an adult who was a healthcare worker with PCR-confirmed SARS-CoV-2 infection or an uninfected control (not recorded which).

This clonotype was counted ten times or more. This chain uses TRBV7-6 with TRBJ1-2, with a tentative D call TRBD1 (6 bases). Germline CDR1 and CDR2: SGHVS and FNYEAQ. Trimming left V 5 bases short and J 7 bases short, with 14 bases between. This CDR3 has 13 amino acids. The CDR3 DNA reads as TGTGCCAGCAGCCGAGACAGGTCGGGTGGCTACACCTTC. Protein sequence: CASSRDRSGGYTF.

This clonotype is termed medium-sized. As DNA, the CDR3 is TGTGCCAGCAGTTTCGTTGAGGACGAGCAGTACTTC. Its protein is CASSFVEDEQYF. The rearrangement links TRBV12-3 or TRBV12-4 to TRBJ2-7; no clear D. This CDR3 spans 12 amino acids. V was shortened by 3 bases and J by 5 bases, with 8 bases between the two germline ends.

This clonotype was picked up a small number of times. The chain combines TRBV20-1 with TRBJ2-2; tentative D call: TRBD2 (6 bases). The germline gives CDR1 DFQATT, CDR2 SNEGSKA (reference sequence). The V gene lost 3 bases and the J gene lost 4 bases, with 12 bases spanning the gap. This CDR3 has 14 amino acids. In DNA, the CDR3 is TGCAGTGCTAGCGGAGGGATCGGCACCGGGGAGCTGTTTTTT. It is translated as CSASGGIGTGELFF.